This T cell receptor (beta chain) came from a study of T-cell memory formation after mild COVID-19. TCRdb re-called the 5' RACE reads through MiXCR, storing one row per CDR3 protein. The sample lists approximately 250,000 distinct CDR3 sequences, 16% seen once, with around a fifth in the top ten. The TCR comes from a man between 18 and 29 years old who had mild COVID-19 (a few samples of this study predate the infection). Cell type and time point are not known. Sequencing was carried out using PBMCs or a T cell subset sorted from them (not recorded which).

The CDR3: CSAPTSGSSTDTQYF. CDR3 coding DNA: TGCAGTGCTCCGACTAGCGGGAGTTCCACAGATACGCAGTATTTT. The chain employs TRBV20-1 and TRBJ2-3, with TRBD2 matching 12 bases. Germline CDR1 is DFQATT and CDR2 is SNEGSKA (reference sequence). This CDR3 is built from 15 residues. V lost 5 bases and J lost 2; bases outside the gene matches: 5.